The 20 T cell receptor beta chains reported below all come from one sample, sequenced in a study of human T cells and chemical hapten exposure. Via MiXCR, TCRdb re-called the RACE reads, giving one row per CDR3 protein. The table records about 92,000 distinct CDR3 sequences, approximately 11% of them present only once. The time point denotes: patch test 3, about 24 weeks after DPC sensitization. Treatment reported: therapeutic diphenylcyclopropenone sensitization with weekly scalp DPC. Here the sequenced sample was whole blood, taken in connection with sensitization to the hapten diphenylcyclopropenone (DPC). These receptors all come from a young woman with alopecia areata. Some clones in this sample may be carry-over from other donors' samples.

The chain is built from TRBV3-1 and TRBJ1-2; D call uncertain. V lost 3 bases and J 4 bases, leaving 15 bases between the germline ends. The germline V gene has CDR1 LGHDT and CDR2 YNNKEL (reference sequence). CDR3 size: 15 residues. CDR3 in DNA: TGTGCCAGCAGCCACGGGTCCCTAAGGACCTATGGCTACACCTTC. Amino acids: CASSHGSLRTYGYTF.

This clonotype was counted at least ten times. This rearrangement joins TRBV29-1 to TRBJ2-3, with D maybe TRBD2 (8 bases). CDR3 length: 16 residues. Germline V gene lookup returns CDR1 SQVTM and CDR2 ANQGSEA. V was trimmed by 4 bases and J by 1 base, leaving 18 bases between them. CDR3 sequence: CSVGPGTAGGTDTQYF. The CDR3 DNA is TGCAGCGTTGGCCCCGGGACAGCGGGAGGCACAGATACGCAGTATTTT.

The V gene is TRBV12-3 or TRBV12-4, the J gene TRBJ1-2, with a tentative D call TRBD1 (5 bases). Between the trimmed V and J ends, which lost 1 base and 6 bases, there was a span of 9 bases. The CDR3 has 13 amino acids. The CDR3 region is CASSLEGNHGYTF. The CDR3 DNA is TGTGCCAGCAGTTTAGAGGGGAATCATGGCTACACCTTC.

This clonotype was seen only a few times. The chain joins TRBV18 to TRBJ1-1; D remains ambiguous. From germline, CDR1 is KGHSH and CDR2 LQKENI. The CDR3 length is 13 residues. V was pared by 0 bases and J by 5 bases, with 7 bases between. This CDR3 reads CASSPPVRTEAFF. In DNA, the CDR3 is TGTGCCAGCTCACCACCGGTGCGGACTGAAGCTTTCTTT.

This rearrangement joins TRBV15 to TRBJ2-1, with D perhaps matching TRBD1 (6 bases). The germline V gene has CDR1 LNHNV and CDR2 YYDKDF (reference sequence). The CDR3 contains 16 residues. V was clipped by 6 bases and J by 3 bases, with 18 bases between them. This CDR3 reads CATSSFTGQNYNEQFF. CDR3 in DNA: TGTGCCACCAGTTCCTTCACGGGACAAAACTACAATGAGCAGTTCTTC.

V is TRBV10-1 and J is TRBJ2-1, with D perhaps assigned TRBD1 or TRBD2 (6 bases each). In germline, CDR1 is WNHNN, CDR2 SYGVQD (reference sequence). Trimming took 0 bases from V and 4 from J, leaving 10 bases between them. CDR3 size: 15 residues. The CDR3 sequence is CASSESGAGYNEQFF. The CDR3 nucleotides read TGCGCCAGCAGTGAGTCGGGGGCGGGGTACAATGAGCAGTTCTTC.

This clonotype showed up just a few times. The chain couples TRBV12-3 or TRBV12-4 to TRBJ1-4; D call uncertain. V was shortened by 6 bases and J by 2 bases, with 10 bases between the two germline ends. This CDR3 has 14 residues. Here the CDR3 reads CASSPTGTNEKLFF. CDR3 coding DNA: TGTGCCAGCAGCCCGACGGGGACTAATGAAAAACTGTTTTTT.

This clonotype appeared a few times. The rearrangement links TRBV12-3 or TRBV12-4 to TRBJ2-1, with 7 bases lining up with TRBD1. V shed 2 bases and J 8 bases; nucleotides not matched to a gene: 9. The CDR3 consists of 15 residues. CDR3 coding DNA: TGTGCCAGCAGTTTACGACAGGGATGGAGTGATGAGCAGTTCTTC. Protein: CASSLRQGWSDEQFF.

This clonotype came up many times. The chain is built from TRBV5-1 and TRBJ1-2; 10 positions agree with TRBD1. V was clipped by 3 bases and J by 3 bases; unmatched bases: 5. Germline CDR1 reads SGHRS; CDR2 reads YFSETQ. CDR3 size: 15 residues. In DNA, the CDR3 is TGCGCCAGCAGCTACGACAGGGGGCAAGACTATGGCTACACCTTC. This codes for CASSYDRGQDYGYTF.

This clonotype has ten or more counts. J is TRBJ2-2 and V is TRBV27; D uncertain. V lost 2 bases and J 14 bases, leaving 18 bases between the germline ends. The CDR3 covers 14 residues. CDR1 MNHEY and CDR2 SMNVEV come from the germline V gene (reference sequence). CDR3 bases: TGTGCCAGCAGTTTAAGGGCCAGCCGAGAAGAACTGTTTTTT. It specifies CASSLRASREELFF.

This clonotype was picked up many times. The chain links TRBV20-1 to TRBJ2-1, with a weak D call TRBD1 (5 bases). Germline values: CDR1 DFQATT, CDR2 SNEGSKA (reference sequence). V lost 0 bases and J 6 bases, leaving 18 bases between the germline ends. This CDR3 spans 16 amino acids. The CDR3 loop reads CSARDQGEPNFNEQFF. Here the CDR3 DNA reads TGCAGTGCTAGAGATCAGGGTGAGCCAAACTTCAATGAGCAGTTCTTC.

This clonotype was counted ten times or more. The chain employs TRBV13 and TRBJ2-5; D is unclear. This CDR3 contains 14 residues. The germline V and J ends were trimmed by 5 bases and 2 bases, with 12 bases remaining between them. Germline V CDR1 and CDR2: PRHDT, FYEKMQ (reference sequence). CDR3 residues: CASSTYLVQETQYF. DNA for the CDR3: TGTGCCAGCAGCACGTACTTGGTACAAGAGACCCAGTACTTC. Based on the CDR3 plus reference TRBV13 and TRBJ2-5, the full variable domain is AAGVIQSPRHLIKEKRETATLKCYPIPRHDTVYWYQQGPGQDPQFLISFYEKMQSDKGSIPDRFSAQQFSDYHSELNMSSLELGDSALYFCASSTYLVQETQYFGPGTRLLVL.

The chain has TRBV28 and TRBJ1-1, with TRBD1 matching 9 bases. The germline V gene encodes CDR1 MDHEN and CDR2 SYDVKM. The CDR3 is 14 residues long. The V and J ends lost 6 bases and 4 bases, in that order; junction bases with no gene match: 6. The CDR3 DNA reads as TGTGCCAGCAGACAGGGACAGGGAGGCACTGAAGCTTTCTTT. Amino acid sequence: CASRQGQGGTEAFF.

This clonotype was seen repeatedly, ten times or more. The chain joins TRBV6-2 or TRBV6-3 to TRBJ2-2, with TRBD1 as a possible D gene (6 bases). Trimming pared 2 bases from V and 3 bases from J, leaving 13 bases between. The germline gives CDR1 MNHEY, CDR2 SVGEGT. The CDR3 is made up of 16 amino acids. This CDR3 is CASSYGGQIHTGELFF. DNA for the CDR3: TGTGCCAGCAGTTACGGCGGACAGATACACACCGGGGAGCTGTTTTTT.

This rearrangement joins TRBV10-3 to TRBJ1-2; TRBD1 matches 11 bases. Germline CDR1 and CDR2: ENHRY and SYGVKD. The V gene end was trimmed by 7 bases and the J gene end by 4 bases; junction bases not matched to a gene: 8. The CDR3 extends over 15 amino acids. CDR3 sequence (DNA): TGTGCCATCACCCCGGGGACAGGGGGAATCTATGGCTACACCTTC. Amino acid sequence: CAITPGTGGIYGYTF.

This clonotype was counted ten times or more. DNA for the CDR3: TGTGCCAGCAGCCAGTCTGACAGCCGTAGCAATCAGCCCCAGCATTTT. This gives the protein CASSQSDSRSNQPQHF. This chain connects TRBV4-2 to TRBJ1-5; TRBD1 is a possible D gene (5 bases). CDR3 length equals 16 residues. The V gene's germline CDR1 is LGHNA and CDR2 YNFKEQ. V was pared by 3 bases and J by 0 bases, with 12 bases between.

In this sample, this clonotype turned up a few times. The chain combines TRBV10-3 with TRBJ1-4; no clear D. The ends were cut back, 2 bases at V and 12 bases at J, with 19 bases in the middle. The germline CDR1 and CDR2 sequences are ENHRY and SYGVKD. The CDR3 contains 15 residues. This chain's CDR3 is CAISEQLPILGELFF. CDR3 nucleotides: TGTGCCATCAGTGAGCAGTTACCGATCCTTGGGGAACTGTTTTTT.

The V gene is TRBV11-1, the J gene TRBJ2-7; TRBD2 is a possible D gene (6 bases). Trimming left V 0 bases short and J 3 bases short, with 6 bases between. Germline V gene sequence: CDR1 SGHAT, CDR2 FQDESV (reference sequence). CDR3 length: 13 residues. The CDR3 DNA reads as TGTGCCAGCAGCTTAGCGACTAGCTACGAGCAGTACTTC. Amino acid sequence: CASSLATSYEQYF.

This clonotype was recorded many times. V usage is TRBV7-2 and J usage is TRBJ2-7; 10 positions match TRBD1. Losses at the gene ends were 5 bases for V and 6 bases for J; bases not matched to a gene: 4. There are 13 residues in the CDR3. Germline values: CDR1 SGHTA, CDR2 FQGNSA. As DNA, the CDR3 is TGTGCCAGCAGCAGGGACAGGGGCGGCGAGCAGTACTTC. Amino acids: CASSRDRGGEQYF. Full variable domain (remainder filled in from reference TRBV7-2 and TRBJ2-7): GAGVSQSPSNKVTEKGKDVELRCDPISGHTALYWYRQSLGQGLEFLIYFQGNSAPDKSGLPSDRFSAERTGGSVSTLTIQRTQQEDSAVYLCASSRDRGGEQYFGPGTRLTVT.

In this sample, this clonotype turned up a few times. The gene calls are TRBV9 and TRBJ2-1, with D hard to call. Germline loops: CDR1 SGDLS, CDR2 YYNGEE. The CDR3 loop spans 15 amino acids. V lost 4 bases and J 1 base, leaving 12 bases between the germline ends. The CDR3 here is CASSPHRVSYNEQFF. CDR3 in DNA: TGTGCCAGCAGCCCGCACCGGGTTTCCTACAATGAGCAGTTCTTC.